Below are 17 T cell receptor beta chains sequenced from a single sample in a study of response to subunit inactivated influenza vaccine. TCRdb ran MiXCR on the RT-PCR reads and lists one entry per CDR3 protein. Of around 750,000 distinct CDR3 sequences listed, about 20% are singletons. The source material was PBMCs from blood, sampled approximately 5 days after vaccination. Receptors originate from a man in his forties or fifties who received an inactivated influenza vaccine.

The chain couples TRBV12-3 or TRBV12-4 to TRBJ2-1; D may be TRBD1 or TRBD2 (5 bases each). Trimming pared 6 bases from V and 6 bases from J, leaving 12 bases between. The CDR3 runs to 13 residues. CDR3 nucleotide sequence: TGTGCCAGCAGACGGGACGGCGGCAATGAGCAGTTCTTC. It is translated as CASRRDGGNEQFF.

In the case of this clonotype: Being one base from a much bigger clone, this may be a read error. The chain links TRBV6-2 or TRBV6-3 to TRBJ2-2; D call uncertain. CDR1 is MNHEY and CDR2 is SVGEGT in the germline V gene. This CDR3 comprises 12 residues. For the CDR3, the DNA is TGTTCCAGCAGTTCAGTGGCCGGGGAGCTGTTTTTT. Translated, it gives CSSSSVAGELFF.

This clonotype has a handful of counts. The rearrangement links TRBV20-1 to TRBJ1-2; 7 bases line up with TRBD1. The CDR3 covers 14 residues. The V and J ends lost 4 bases and 8 bases, in that order; junction bases with no gene match: 13. Germline CDR1 DFQATT, CDR2 SNEGSKA (reference sequence). Written as DNA, the CDR3 is TGCAGTGCTACCTCCGGGACAGCCCAGAGGGGCTACACCTTC. Amino acid sequence: CSATSGTAQRGYTF.

The table lists this clonotype with a few counts. CDR3 in amino acids: CASSKGGGGQETQYF. DNA of the CDR3: TGTGCCAGCAGTAAGGGGGGGGGCGGACAAGAGACCCAGTACTTC. V is TRBV7-7 and J is TRBJ2-5, with D possibly TRBD2 on 7 matching bases. V lost 6 bases, J lost 2 bases, and 16 bases lay in between. The CDR3 runs 15 residues. CDR1 is SSHAT, CDR2 FNYEAQ, per germline (reference sequence).

There are many counts of this clonotype. This chain joins TRBV20-1 and TRBJ2-3; 7 bases fit TRBD2. The CDR3 runs 12 residues. Looked up from germline, CDR1 is DFQATT and CDR2 is SNEGSKA (reference sequence). J gave up 6 bases and V 4 bases, and 4 bases lay outside the gene matches. The CDR3 here is CSAMFGGDTQYF. The CDR3 DNA reads as TGCAGTGCTATGTTCGGGGGGGATACGCAGTATTTT.

The V and J genes are TRBV12-3 or TRBV12-4 and TRBJ2-1, with 8 bases matching TRBD1. V trimming: 10 bases; J trimming: 4 bases; junction bases outside the gene matches: 6. The CDR3 has 13 residues. The CDR3 here is CATRTGWYNEQFF. The CDR3 DNA reads TGTGCCACCCGGACAGGGTGGTACAATGAGCAGTTCTTC.

This clonotype has a handful of counts. The rearrangement uses TRBV7-9 and TRBJ1-5; D not resolved. The germline CDR1 and CDR2 sequences are SEHNR and FQNEAQ (reference sequence). Between the trimmed V and J ends, which lost 2 bases and 1 base, there was a span of 3 bases. The CDR3 has 13 residues. The CDR3 DNA sequence: TGTGCCAGCAGCTTAATGAGCAATCAGCCCCAGCATTTT. Translating it yields CASSLMSNQPQHF. Drawing the rest from reference TRBV7-9 and TRBJ1-5, the complete variable domain is DTGVSQNPRHKITKRGQNVTFRCDPISEHNRLYWYRQTLGQGPEFLTYFQNEAQLEKSRLLSDRFSAERPKGSFSTLEIQRTEQGDSAMYLCASSLMSNQPQHFGDGTRLSIL.

CDR3: CSVEDGREFDEQYF. DNA for the CDR3: TGCAGCGTTGAAGATGGGCGGGAGTTCGACGAGCAGTACTTC. The chain employs TRBV29-1 and TRBJ2-7; 7 bases align to TRBD2. Per the germline V gene, CDR1 is SQVTM and CDR2 is ANQGSEA. The CDR3 length is 14 residues. The ends lost 0 bases at V and 5 bases at J; junction bases unmatched: 7.

The sample holds one count of this clonotype. The V call is TRBV4-2, the J call TRBJ2-5, with TRBD2 as a possible D gene (5 bases). Per germline, CDR1 LGHNA and CDR2 YNFKEQ. The V end lost 8 bases, the J end lost 9 bases, and 13 bases lay between the germline ends. CDR3 length: 11 residues. CDR3 DNA sequence: TGTGCCAGCGGTAACCAGCGGTCCCAGTACTTC. Protein product: CASGNQRSQYF.

This clonotype was detected only a few times. V gene TRBV20-1 combines with J gene TRBJ2-3, with D possibly called TRBD1 or TRBD2 (5 bases each). The CDR3 extends over 14 amino acids. V was trimmed by 3 bases and J by 2 bases, leaving 12 bases between them. Germline loops: CDR1 DFQATT, CDR2 SNEGSKA (reference sequence). The CDR3 region has the DNA TGCAGTGCTAGGCCCGGGGCCCACACAGATACGCAGTATTTT. Protein product: CSARPGAHTDTQYF.

The chain has TRBV5-1 and TRBJ2-7, with 8 nucleotides matching TRBD2. Germline CDR1 SGHRS, CDR2 YFSETQ. V gave up 3 bases and J gave up 5 bases; unmatched junction bases: 13. CDR3 length equals 16 residues. In nucleotides, the CDR3 is TGCGCCAGCAGCTCTGGCGGGAGACTAGCGCCCCACGAGCAGTACTTC. Its translation: CASSSGGRLAPHEQYF.

This clonotype occurred many times. The J gene is TRBJ2-3, the V gene TRBV10-3; TRBD2 aligns across 11 bases. V lost 4 bases, J lost 2 bases, and 5 bases stayed unmatched. This CDR3 contains 16 residues. Germline V CDR1 and CDR2: ENHRY, SYGVKD. The CDR3 region is CAISGETSGNTDTQYF. DNA of the CDR3: TGTGCCATCAGTGGGGAGACTAGCGGGAACACAGATACGCAGTATTTT.

The table lists this clonotype with many counts. V usage is TRBV12-3 or TRBV12-4 and J usage is TRBJ2-7; D is possibly TRBD2 (5 bases). The CDR3 is made up of 16 amino acids. V lost 0 bases and J 4 bases, leaving 16 bases between the germline ends. The CDR3 region has the DNA TGTGCCAGCAGTTTAGCGAATCGGGCCCCGGGGTACGAGCAGTACTTC. Translating it yields CASSLANRAPGYEQYF.

V is TRBV20-1 and J is TRBJ1-5; unclear D gene. Trimming pared 3 bases from V and 9 bases from J, leaving 9 bases between. The germline gives CDR1 DFQATT, CDR2 SNEGSKA (reference sequence). The CDR3 has 11 residues. The CDR3 region has the DNA TGCAGTGCTAGCGAGACCGGGCCCCAGCATTTT. As protein: CSASETGPQHF.

The rearrangement links TRBV2 to TRBJ2-2; a possible D gene is TRBD2 (6 bases). Germline CDR1 and CDR2: SNHLY and FYNNEI. The V end lost 3 bases, the J end lost 1 base, and 21 bases lay between the germline ends. This CDR3 is 19 amino acids long. The CDR3 here is CASSDVGEVKIKNTGELFF. The CDR3 DNA reads as TGTGCCAGCAGTGATGTAGGGGAGGTTAAGATTAAGAACACCGGGGAGCTGTTTTTT.

The chain uses TRBV20-1 and TRBJ1-1; weak D call: TRBD1 (5 bases). Trimming left V 0 bases short and J 4 bases short, with 15 bases between. This CDR3 contains 15 residues. Germline CDR1 is DFQATT and CDR2 is SNEGSKA (reference sequence). In DNA, the CDR3 is TGCAGTGCTAGAGATGTAACGGGGCTGGGCACTGAAGCTTTCTTT. Translation gives CSARDVTGLGTEAFF.

The chain is built from TRBV28 and TRBJ1-6; 7 bases line up with TRBD1. J gave up 6 bases and V 6 bases, and 5 bases lay outside the gene matches. CDR3 size: 14 residues. CDR1 and CDR2 (germline): MDHEN, SYDVKM. The CDR3 reads CASRGQSRNSPLHF. The CDR3, as DNA: TGTGCCAGCAGGGGACAGTCTCGTAATTCACCCCTCCACTTT.